This T cell receptor (beta chain) was recorded in a study of T cells expressing NK-cell markers. For the study at large: Serological testing identified seven of the eight sequenced donors as HCMV-seropositive and one as seronegative.

Scientists made TCR beta cDNA using 5'RACE template switching with UMIs. TCRdb re-analyzed the 5' RACE reads; it lists each CDR3 protein once, without DNA. The sample table includes 120,000 to 150,000 distinct CDR3 sequences. Germline CDR1 LNHDA, CDR2 SQIVND (reference sequence). The CDR3 sequence is 15 residues long. Sequencing input: blood T cells: a sorted CD56 or NKG2C T cell subset, CD4+ or CD8+ T cells, or bulk PBMC T cells (not recorded which). The J gene is TRBJ2-1, the V gene TRBV19; without DNA, the TCRdb call of TRBD1 cannot be checked. The receptor's source is a man aged 18 to 29 in good health. The CDR3 loop is CASSIGAGGHNEQFF.